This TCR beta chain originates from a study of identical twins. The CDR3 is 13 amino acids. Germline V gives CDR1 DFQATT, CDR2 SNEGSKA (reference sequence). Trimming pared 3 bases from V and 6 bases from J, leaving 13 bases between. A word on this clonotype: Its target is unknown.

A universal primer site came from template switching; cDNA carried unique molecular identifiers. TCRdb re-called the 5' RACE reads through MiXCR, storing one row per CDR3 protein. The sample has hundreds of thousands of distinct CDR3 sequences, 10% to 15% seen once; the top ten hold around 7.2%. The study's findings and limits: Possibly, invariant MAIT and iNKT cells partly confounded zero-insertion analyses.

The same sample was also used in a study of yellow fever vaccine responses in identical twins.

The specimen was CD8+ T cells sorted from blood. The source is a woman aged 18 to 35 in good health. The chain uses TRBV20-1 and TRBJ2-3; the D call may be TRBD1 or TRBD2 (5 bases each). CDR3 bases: TGCAGTGCTAGCGATGTCTGGGGGGATACGCAGTATTTT. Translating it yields CSASDVWGDTQYF.